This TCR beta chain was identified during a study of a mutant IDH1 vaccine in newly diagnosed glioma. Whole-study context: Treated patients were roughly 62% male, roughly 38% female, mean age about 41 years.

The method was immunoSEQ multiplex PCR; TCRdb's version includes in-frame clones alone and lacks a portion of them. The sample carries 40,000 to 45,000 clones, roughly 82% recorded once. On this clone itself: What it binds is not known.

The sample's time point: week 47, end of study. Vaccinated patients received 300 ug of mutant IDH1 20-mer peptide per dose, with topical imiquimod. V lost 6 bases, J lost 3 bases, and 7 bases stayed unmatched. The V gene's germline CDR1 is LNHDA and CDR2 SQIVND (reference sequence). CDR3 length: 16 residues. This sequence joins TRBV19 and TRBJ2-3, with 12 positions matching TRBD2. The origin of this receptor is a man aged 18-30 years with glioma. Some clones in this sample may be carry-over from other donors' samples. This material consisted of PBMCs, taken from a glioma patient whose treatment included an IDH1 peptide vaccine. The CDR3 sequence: CASSSLGTSGTDTQYF. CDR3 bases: TGTGCCAGTAGCTCCTTGGGGACTAGCGGGACAGATACGCAGTATTTT.